Below, one TCR beta chain is given with its context. This CDR3 is built from 15 residues. The germline V and J ends were trimmed by 3 bases and 2 bases, with 13 bases remaining between them. Germline CDR1 is SGDLS and CDR2 is YYNGEE. These data originate in a study of blood T cells in healthy people across ages. Researchers isolated at least 6 million PBMCs per sample. A second PCR, run for roughly 7 to 11 cycles, used a sample-barcoded 5' primer plus a J-beta primer mix. Each sample yielded at least 3 million CDR3-containing paired-end reads. TCRdb independently ran MiXCR on the 5' RACE reads; one entry per CDR3 protein. Here the sample spans around 990,000 distinct CDR3 sequences, 20% to 25% being singletons. The same data also contributed to another study, on T cells of mothers and their children. That work states: Using around 1.5 ug per 15 ul, all extracted RNA underwent cDNA synthesis. Barcodes and 2-4 random nucleotides were added by M1S in the second PCR.

The TCR sequence derives from a girl under 10 years old in good health. What was sequenced was blood. The chain is built from TRBV9 and TRBJ2-3; maybe TRBD2 (5 bases). CDR3 region: CASSGGRGDTDTQYF. CDR3 DNA sequence: TGTGCCAGCAGCGGCGGACGGGGAGACACAGATACGCAGTATTTT.